A single sample gave rise to the 10 T cell receptor beta chains below, sequenced in a study of blood T cell repertoires in COVID-19. Only in-frame clones appear in the TCRdb table, and some are missing; sequencing was by immunoSEQ multiplex PCR. The repertoire has roughly 64,000 clones, 65% to 80% of them found once; the top ten carry around 5%. Material for sequencing was peripheral blood. The receptors here all came from a human donor in a cohort sampled during active COVID-19.

V and J are TRBV6-1 and TRBJ2-1; 7 nucleotides match TRBD1. Germline loops: CDR1 MNHNS, CDR2 SASEGT. This CDR3 comprises 15 residues. V was clipped by 1 base and J by 2 bases; unmatched bases: 2. The CDR3 spells CASSEGGQPYNEQFF. DNA of the CDR3: TGTGCCAGCAGTGAAGGGGGACAGCCCTACAATGAGCAGTTCTTC.

This clone was detected many times. V usage is TRBV5-1 and J usage is TRBJ1-4; 8 nucleotides match TRBD1. There are 15 residues in the CDR3. The junction had 5 bases not matched to a gene; V was cut back by 4 bases and J by 3 bases. Germline V gene sequence: CDR1 SGHRS, CDR2 YFSETQ. CDR3 amino acids: CASSLLGQANEKLFF. DNA of the CDR3: TGCGCCAGCAGCCTCCTGGGACAGGCTAATGAAAAACTGTTTTTT.

This clone is a singleton in its sample. The chain carries TRBV10-1 and TRBJ2-3; the match to TRBD2 covers 10 bases. The germline V gene encodes CDR1 WNHNN and CDR2 SYGVQD (reference sequence). V lost 2 bases, J lost 1 base, and 0 bases stayed unmatched. CDR3 size: 15 residues. The CDR3 sequence: CASSETSGGTDTQYF. The CDR3 bases are TGCGCCAGCAGTGAGACTAGCGGGGGCACAGATACGCAGTATTTT.

V usage is TRBV7-8 and J usage is TRBJ2-1; D is ambiguous. The germline V gene encodes CDR1 SGHVS and CDR2 FQNEAQ. There are 17 residues in the CDR3. Trimming stripped 5 bases from V and 4 bases from J, with 21 bases between. The CDR3 region is CASSPPGRHLRYNEQFF. CDR3 sequence (DNA): TGTGCCAGCAGCCCCCCTGGTCGTCATTTGCGATACAATGAGCAGTTCTTC.

The chain uses TRBV29-1 and TRBJ1-5, with D tentatively TRBD1 (6 bases). CDR3 length: 12 amino acids. CDR1 is SQVTM and CDR2 is ANQGSEA in the germline V gene. Trimming took off 2 bases at V and 7 bases at J, with 9 bases between the two ends. CDR3 protein: CSVELGGQPQHF. The CDR3 region has the DNA TGCAGCGTTGAATTAGGGGGACAGCCCCAGCATTTT.

J is TRBJ1-2 and V is TRBV4-1, with TRBD1 as a possible D gene (5 bases). Trimming removed 8 bases from V and 4 bases from J, with 17 bases in between. The CDR3 extends over 14 amino acids. Germline assignment: CDR1 MGHRA and CDR2 YSYEKL. CDR3 protein: CASGHGAFGYGYTF. The DNA for the CDR3 is TGCGCCAGCGGACACGGAGCGTTTGGCTATGGCTACACCTTC.

The chain is built from TRBV19 and TRBJ1-1; no clear D gene. This CDR3 spans 13 amino acids. Between the trimmed V and J ends, which lost 3 bases and 1 base, there was a span of 6 bases. CDR1 LNHDA and CDR2 SQIVND come from the germline V gene (reference sequence). CDR3 nucleotides: TGTGCCAGTAGTATCTACGAGAACACTGAAGCTTTCTTT. This translates into CASSIYENTEAFF.

This chain uses TRBV7-9 with TRBJ2-1, with D unresolved. The V gene's germline CDR1 is SEHNR and CDR2 FQNEAQ (reference sequence). This CDR3 comprises 12 residues. Trimming took 3 bases from V and 6 from J, leaving 6 bases between them. The CDR3, as DNA: TGTGCCAGCAGCTTCGCCAGCAATGAGCAGTTCTTC. This codes for CASSFASNEQFF.

This clone came up once. The chain links TRBV19 to TRBJ2-2, with TRBD2 matching 11 bases. With 2 bases clipped from V and 1 base from J, the junction kept 6 bases outside the gene matches. The CDR3 length is 18 residues. From germline, CDR1 is LNHDA and CDR2 SQIVND (reference sequence). DNA of the CDR3: TGTGCCAGTAGTATACTAACGCTAGCGGGGGGGAACACCGGGGAGCTGTTTTTT. The encoded protein is CASSILTLAGGNTGELFF.

The gene calls are TRBV9 and TRBJ1-6, with 7 bases fitting TRBD1. J gave up 6 bases and V 3 bases, and 6 bases lay outside the gene matches. The CDR3 is 15 residues long. Germline lookup yields CDR1 SGDLS and CDR2 YYNGEE. CDR3 nucleotide sequence: TGTGCCAGCAGCGCCAGGGGGACAGCTAATTCACCCCTCCACTTT. The encoded protein is CASSARGTANSPLHF.